This passage covers 15 T cell receptor beta chains from one sample sequenced in a study of CD8+ T cells in alopecia areata. The sample's treatment: oral pan-JAK inhibitor, 5-10 mg twice daily. cDNA prepared by RNA extraction and subsequent reverse transcription served as the template for sequencing. Method: immunoSEQ multiplex PCR; TCRdb's copy keeps in-frame clones and lacks some. The table records around 190,000 clones, approximately 60% of them present only once. The sequences come from CD4+ T cells sorted from blood, collected at week 4, from a patient treated with tofacitinib. The receptors here all came from a human donor with alopecia areata.

V usage is TRBV5-1 and J usage is TRBJ2-5; perhaps TRBD2 as D (5 bases). The CDR3 runs 13 residues. The V gene's germline CDR1 is SGHRS and CDR2 YFSETQ. V lost 0 bases to trimming and J lost 9 bases, with 12 bases between them. CDR3 region: CASSLDLSRAQYF. CDR3 nucleotides: TGCGCCAGCAGCTTGGATCTCTCGAGGGCCCAGTACTTC.

This clone has just a few counts. The chain combines TRBV29-1 with TRBJ1-5; no definite D call. CDR1 is SQVTM, CDR2 ANQGSEA, per germline. The CDR3 has 13 amino acids. V was pared by 6 bases and J by 0 bases, with 9 bases between. The CDR3 protein is CSVATLSNQPQHF. Here the CDR3 DNA reads TGCAGCGTCGCGACACTTAGCAATCAGCCCCAGCATTTT.

The V and J genes are TRBV30 and TRBJ1-2; D is unresolved. The CDR3 runs 13 residues. Germline CDR1 reads GTSNPN; CDR2 reads SVGIG (reference sequence). V was clipped by 2 bases and J by 6 bases, with 13 bases between them. The CDR3 region is CAWSRREKNGYTF. The CDR3, as DNA: TGTGCCTGGAGTCGGAGGGAGAAGAATGGCTACACCTTC.

The J gene is TRBJ2-1, the V gene TRBV11-2, with 7 bases identical to TRBD2. Germline loops: CDR1 SGHAT, CDR2 FQNNGV. With V trimmed by 0 bases and J by 8 bases, 10 bases remained unmatched. CDR3 length equals 16 residues. This CDR3 is CASSLEAQGLRDEQFF. CDR3 sequence (DNA): TGTGCCAGCAGCTTAGAGGCCCAGGGACTAAGAGATGAGCAGTTCTTC.

The V and J genes are TRBV5-1 and TRBJ2-6; D may be TRBD1 (6 bases). The CDR3 consists of 16 residues. Germline V gives CDR1 SGHRS, CDR2 YFSETQ. Trimming took 0 bases from V and 4 from J, leaving 11 bases between them. The CDR3 DNA reads as TGCGCCAGCAGCTTGGTTGCAGGGGTCGGGGCCAACGTCCTGACTTTC. Encoded protein: CASSLVAGVGANVLTF. Full variable domain (remainder filled in from reference TRBV5-1 and TRBJ2-6): KAGVTQTPRYLIKTRGQQVTLSCSPISGHRSVSWYQQTPGQGLQFLFEYFSETQRNKGNFPGRFSGRQFSNSRSEMNVSTLELGDSALYLCASSLVAGVGANVLTFGAGSRLTVL.

There are a few counts of this clone. V gene TRBV30 combines with J gene TRBJ2-3; D is perhaps TRBD1 (5 bases). The germline CDR1 and CDR2 sequences are GTSNPN and SVGIG (reference sequence). V was cut by 5 bases and J by 4 bases, with 7 bases left in between. The CDR3 contains 11 residues. The CDR3: CAWGRADTQYF. CDR3 nucleotides: TGTGCCTGGGGCAGGGCAGATACGCAGTATTTT.

This sequence joins TRBV9 and TRBJ2-6; 10 positions agree with TRBD2. V gave up 6 bases and J gave up 2 bases; unmatched junction bases: 14. The CDR3 loop spans 19 amino acids. The germline V gene encodes CDR1 SGDLS and CDR2 YYNGEE. CDR3 DNA: TGTGCCAGCACTAACCGCGAAACTAGCGGGACTACTGGGGCCAACGTCCTGACTTTC. Translating it yields CASTNRETSGTTGANVLTF.

The chain employs TRBV30 and TRBJ2-7; 10 bases match TRBD1. This CDR3 region has 14 residues. Trimming at V came to 5 bases and at J to 7 bases, leaving 11 bases not matched to a gene. The V gene's germline CDR1 is GTSNPN and CDR2 SVGIG (reference sequence). DNA for the CDR3: TGTGCCTGGGGGACAGGGGAGACGTCGGGAGAGCAGTACTTC. Translating gives CAWGTGETSGEQYF.

The gene calls are TRBV2 and TRBJ2-5; 8 bases are shared with TRBD2. The germline V gene has CDR1 SNHLY and CDR2 FYNNEI. Trimming removed 3 bases from V and 5 bases from J; junction bases left unmatched: 5. The CDR3 consists of 14 residues. DNA of the CDR3: TGTGCCAGCAGTGACGGGAGGGCCGGGGAGACCCAGTACTTC. It specifies CASSDGRAGETQYF.

This clone was seen a handful of times. V usage is TRBV7-2 and J usage is TRBJ2-5; 9 positions agree with TRBD2. Germline-derived CDR1 and CDR2 are SGHTA and FQGNSA. The CDR3 is 15 residues long. J lost 7 bases, V lost 7 bases, and 13 bases had no gene match. The CDR3 DNA is TGTGCCAGCAAAAAGGGGGTAGCGGGAGCAGGGACCCAGTACTTC. It translates to CASKKGVAGAGTQYF. Full variable domain (rest looked up from reference TRBV7-2 and TRBJ2-5): GAGVSQSPSNKVTEKGKDVELRCDPISGHTALYWYRQSLGQGLEFLIYFQGNSAPDKSGLPSDRFSAERTGGSVSTLTIQRTQQEDSAVYLCASKKGVAGAGTQYFGPGTRLLVL.

The rearrangement links TRBV9 to TRBJ2-2; the match to TRBD2 covers 9 bases. CDR3 size: 15 residues. Losses at the gene ends were 1 base for V and 6 bases for J; bases not matched to a gene: 4. CDR1 and CDR2 (germline): SGDLS, YYNGEE. CDR3: CASSVIAGAAGELFF. Written as DNA, the CDR3 is TGTGCCAGCAGCGTAATAGCGGGAGCGGCCGGGGAGCTGTTTTTT.

This chain joins TRBV4-2 and TRBJ2-3; tentatively, D is TRBD2 (6 bases). The CDR3 is 16 residues long. Germline lookup yields CDR1 LGHNA and CDR2 YNFKEQ. With 1 base removed from V and 2 bases from J, the gap between germline ends came to 13 bases. The CDR3 spells CASSQVNSGFTDTQYF. Here the CDR3 DNA reads TGTGCCAGCAGCCAAGTTAATAGCGGCTTCACAGATACGCAGTATTTT.

This clone was found a few times. The V and J genes are TRBV18 and TRBJ1-1; 8 bases match TRBD1. Germline V lookup: CDR1 KGHSH, CDR2 LQKENI. The CDR3 runs to 13 residues. V was pared by 4 bases and J by 8 bases, with 6 bases of the junction left unmatched. The CDR3: CASSLSGGPEAFF. CDR3 DNA sequence: TGTGCCAGCTCACTTTCAGGGGGCCCCGAAGCTTTCTTT.

The chain joins TRBV21-1 to TRBJ2-3. TRBV21-1 is flagged as a pseudogene. The CDR3 is 14 residues long. The CDR3 DNA reads as TGTGCCAGCGACAATTACGGACGCACAGATACGCAGTATTTT. Translation gives CASDNYGRTDTQYF.

CDR3 sequence: CASSLRTSGRLNEQFF. CDR3 in DNA: TGTGCCAGCAGTCTCCGGACTAGCGGGAGGCTGAATGAGCAGTTCTTC. The chain employs TRBV27 and TRBJ2-1; 14 bases line up with TRBD2. With V trimmed by 5 bases and J by 7 bases, 7 bases remained unmatched. From germline, CDR1 is MNHEY and CDR2 SMNVEV (reference sequence). This CDR3 has 16 amino acids.